This is a list of T cell receptor beta chains from one sample in a study of CD8 T cells in ankylosing spondylitis. TCRdb reprocessed the 5' RACE reads via MiXCR and lists one record per CDR3 protein. This repertoire shows 150,000 to 200,000 distinct CDR3 sequences, around a third found once; its top ten account for around 6%. The sample was synovial fluid, either unsorted or a sorted T cell fraction (not recorded which). The origin of the receptors is a male donor with ankylosing spondylitis. Both conserved end residues are part of each CDR3. Each record gives: clone size, J gene, D gene, CDR3 length, V gene, CDR3 DNA, CDR3 protein. A D gene is named only where the DNA matches it firmly. Clone size is not always given. Where it is, it says once, few, many or a class for expanded clones.

>few|TRBJ2-1|TRBD1|14|TRBV10-3
TGTGCCATCAGTCCGGACAGGGATGGGAATGAGCAGTTCTTC
CAISPDRDGNEQFF
>-|TRBJ2-1|TRBD2|16|TRBV5-1
TGCGCCAGCAGCTCACTAGCGGGAGGGATCTCTAATGAGCAGTTCTTC
CASSSLAGGISNEQFF
>few|TRBJ1-1|TRBD1|15|TRBV20-1
TGCAGTGCTAGAGGGGGGCATGGGGACAGTGCTGAAGCTTTCTTT
CSARGGHGDSAEAFF
>many|TRBJ2-5|-|14|TRBV5-6
TGTGCCAGCAGCAGAACCGATTTTGGGGGGACCCAGTACTTC
CASSRTDFGGTQYF
>many|TRBJ2-1|TRBD2|14|TRBV19
TGTGCCACCGCGGGGGGTAGCTCCTACAATGAGCAGTTCTTC
CATAGGSSYNEQFF
>-|TRBJ2-6|-|14|TRBV20-1
TGCAGTGCCTCGACCTTACCTGGGGCCAACGTCCTGACTTTC
CSASTLPGANVLTF
>-|TRBJ1-2|TRBD1|13|TRBV29-1
TGCAGCGGAGGGGACAGCTCGGGCTATGGCTACACCTTC
CSGGDSSGYGYTF
>-|TRBJ2-3|TRBD2|14|TRBV2
TGTGCCAGCTGTCGTCTAGCGGGAGGCGATACGCAGTATTTT
CASCRLAGGDTQYF
>few|TRBJ2-7|-|13|TRBV28
TGTGCCAGCAGTTTCGAAACTCCGGGCGAGCAGTACTTC
CASSFETPGEQYF
>-|TRBJ2-1|TRBD1|15|TRBV5-1
TGCGCCAGGGGCTTGGGGGACAGGGATTACAATGAGCAGTTCTTC
CARGLGDRDYNEQFF
>few|TRBJ1-2|-|14|TRBV29-1
TGCAGCGTTGAAAAGGGAGACCGCGCGAGGGGCTACACCTTC
CSVEKGDRARGYTF
>-|TRBJ2-2|TRBD2|16|TRBV5-6
TGTGCCAGCAGCCGAGATAGCGGGAGTTACACCGGGGAGCTGTTTTTT
CASSRDSGSYTGELFF
>-|TRBJ1-4|-|13|TRBV20-1
TGCAGTGCCGCAGGGGCGCAGGCCGAAAAACTGTTTTTT
CSAAGAQAEKLFF
>-|TRBJ2-3|-|15|TRBV2
TGTGCCAGCAGTGATTTGGGCAGGTCGTTAGATACGCAGTATTTT
CASSDLGRSLDTQYF
>many|TRBJ2-1|TRBD2|13|TRBV20-1
TGCAGTGCTAGAGCGGGGGGGGACAATGAGCAGTTCTTC
CSARAGGDNEQFF
>few|TRBJ2-6|-|15|TRBV7-3
TGTGCCAGCAGCTCCGGACAGCCTGGGGCCAACGTCCTGACTTTC
CASSSGQPGANVLTF
>-|TRBJ2-2|TRBD2|15|TRBV7-8
TGTGCCAGCAACCCTAGCGGGACCAACACCGGGGAGCTGTTTTTT
CASNPSGTNTGELFF
>medium-sized|TRBJ1-1|TRBD1|14|TRBV20-1
TGCAGTGCTGTACCCGGGACAGTAAACACTGAAGCTTTCTTT
CSAVPGTVNTEAFF
>-|TRBJ1-2|-|14|TRBV7-2
TGTGCCAGCAGCTTAGTTAAGGACAACTATGGCTACACCTTC
CASSLVKDNYGYTF
>-|TRBJ1-3|TRBD1|17|TRBV20-1
TGCAGTGCTAGAGACACCCCTGGACAGGGAACAGGAAACACCATATATTTT
CSARDTPGQGTGNTIYF
>-|TRBJ2-7|TRBD2|18|TRBV4-1
TGCGCCAGCAGCTCCCGACTAGCGGGAGTATTAGGCTCCTACGAGCAGTACTTC
CASSSRLAGVLGSYEQYF
>few|TRBJ2-3|-|14|TRBV10-2
TGCGCCAGCACCGGAGGCGGTAGCACAGATACGCAGTATTTT
CASTGGGSTDTQYF
>few|TRBJ1-1|-|11|TRBV20-1
TGCAGTGCCCGCATGACCGGTGGAGCTTTCTTT
CSARMTGGAFF
>once|TRBJ1-1|-|13|TRBV20-1
TGCAGTGCAAGGGAATACATGAACACTGAAGCTTTCTTT
CSAREYMNTEAFF
>once|TRBJ1-2|-|14|TRBV20-1
TGCAGTGCTAGAGATTACGTGGGAGACTATGGCTACACCTTC
CSARDYVGDYGYTF
>-|TRBJ2-1|-|14|TRBV30
TGTGCCTGGACGGGACCGATCTCCTACAATGAGCAGTTCTTC
CAWTGPISYNEQFF
>many|TRBJ2-3|-|17|TRBV28
TGTGCCAGCAGCGGTCAGCATAAAGGGAAGAGCACAGATACGCAGTATTTT
CASSGQHKGKSTDTQYF
>-|TRBJ1-5|-|13|TRBV12-3/TRBV12-4
TGTGCCAGCAGTTTAGATGAAAATCAGCCCCAGCATTTT
CASSLDENQPQHF
>-|TRBJ2-1|-|16|TRBV11-2
TGTGCCAGCAGCTTAGATTCCGGGTTCTCCTACAATGAGCAGTTCTTC
CASSLDSGFSYNEQFF
>-|TRBJ1-1|-|10|TRBV20-1
TGCAGTGCCACCGACAGGGAAGCTTTCTTT
CSATDREAFF
>few|TRBJ1-5|TRBD1|13|TRBV6-1
TGTGCCAGCAGCTGGACAGGGGATCAGCCCCAGCATTTT
CASSWTGDQPQHF
>-|TRBJ1-1|TRBD1|13|TRBV7-6
TGTGCCAGCAGCAAACAGGGGACCACTGAAGCTTTCTTT
CASSKQGTTEAFF
>-|TRBJ2-2|-|15|TRBV6-5
TGTGCCAGCAGTTCTAGTGGGGTCAGCACCGGGGAGCTGTTTTTT
CASSSSGVSTGELFF
>few|TRBJ2-7|-|15|TRBV15
TGTGCCACCAGCAGAGCGGTGGGGGGTTCCTACGAGCAGTACTTC
CATSRAVGGSYEQYF
>many|TRBJ1-4|-|15|TRBV27
TGTGCCACTAGGAAGTCGGGGCGCGGTAATGAAAAACTGTTTTTT
CATRKSGRGNEKLFF
>-|TRBJ2-7|-|13|TRBV2
TGTGCCAGCACCCTCAGGACAGCCTACGAGCAGTACTTC
CASTLRTAYEQYF
>few|TRBJ1-1|-|16|TRBV20-1
TGCAGTGCTAGAGATCACGGGGCTGGGATGAACACTGAAGCTTTCTTT
CSARDHGAGMNTEAFF
>many|TRBJ1-1|TRBD1|13|TRBV27
TGTGCCAGCAGTTTAAGTCAGGGGGCGCCGGCTTTCTTT
CASSLSQGAPAFF
>once|TRBJ1-2|-|14|TRBV20-1
TGCAGTGCTAGACTATTTTCAGCTAACTATGGCTACACCTTC
CSARLFSANYGYTF
>-|TRBJ2-5|TRBD1|16|TRBV5-6
TGTGCCAGCAGCTCTATGGGACAGGGTAACCAAGAGACCCAGTACTTC
CASSSMGQGNQETQYF
>-|TRBJ2-1|-|15|TRBV4-2
TGTGCCAGCAGCCAAGAGGATAGCCAATACAATGAGCAGTTCTTC
CASSQEDSQYNEQFF